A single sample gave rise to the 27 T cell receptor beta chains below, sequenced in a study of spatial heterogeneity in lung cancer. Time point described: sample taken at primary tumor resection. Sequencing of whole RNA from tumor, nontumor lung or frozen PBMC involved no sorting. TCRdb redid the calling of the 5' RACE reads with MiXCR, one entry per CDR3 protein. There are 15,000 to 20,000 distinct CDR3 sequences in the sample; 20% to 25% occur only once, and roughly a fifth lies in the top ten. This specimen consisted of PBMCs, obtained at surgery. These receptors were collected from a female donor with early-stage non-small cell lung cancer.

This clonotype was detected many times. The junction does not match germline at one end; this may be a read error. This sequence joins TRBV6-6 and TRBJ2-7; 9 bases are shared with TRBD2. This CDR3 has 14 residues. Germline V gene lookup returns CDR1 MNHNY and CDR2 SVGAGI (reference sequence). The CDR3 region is CATSGTSGLYEQYF. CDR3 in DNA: TGTGCCACCAGTGGAACTAGCGGGCTCTACGAGCAGTACTTC.

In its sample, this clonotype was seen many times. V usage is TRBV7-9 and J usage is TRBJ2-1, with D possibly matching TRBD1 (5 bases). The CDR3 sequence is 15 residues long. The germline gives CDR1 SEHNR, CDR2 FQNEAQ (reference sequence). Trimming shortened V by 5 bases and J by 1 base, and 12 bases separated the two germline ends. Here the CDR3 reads CASSPHQGSYNEQFF. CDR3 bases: TGTGCCAGCAGCCCCCACCAGGGATCCTACAATGAGCAGTTCTTC. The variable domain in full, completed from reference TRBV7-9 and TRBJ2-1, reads DTGVSQNPRHKITKRGQNVTFRCDPISEHNRLYWYRQTLGQGPEFLTYFQNEAQLEKSRLLSDRFSAERPKGSFSTLEIQRTEQGDSAMYLCASSPHQGSYNEQFFGPGTRLTVL.

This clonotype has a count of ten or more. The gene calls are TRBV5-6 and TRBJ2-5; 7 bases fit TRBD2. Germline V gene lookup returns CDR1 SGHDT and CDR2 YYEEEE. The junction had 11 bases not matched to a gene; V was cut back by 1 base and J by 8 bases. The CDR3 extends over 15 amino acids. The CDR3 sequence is CASSLRVGRTPTQYF. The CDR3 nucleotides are TGTGCCAGCAGCTTGAGGGTCGGGAGGACCCCCACCCAGTACTTC. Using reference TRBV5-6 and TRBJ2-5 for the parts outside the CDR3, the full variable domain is DAGVTQSPTHLIKTRGQQVTLRCSPKSGHDTVSWYQQALGQGPQFIFQYYEEEERQRGNFPDRFSGHQFPNYSSELNVNALLLGDSALYLCASSLRVGRTPTQYFGPGTRLLVL.

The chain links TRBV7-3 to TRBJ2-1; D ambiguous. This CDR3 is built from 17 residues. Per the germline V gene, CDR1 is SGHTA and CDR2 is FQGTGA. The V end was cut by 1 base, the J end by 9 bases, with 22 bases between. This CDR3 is CASSLMAGPTTGGEQFF. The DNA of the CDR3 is TGTGCCAGCAGCTTAATGGCCGGGCCAACCACGGGCGGTGAGCAGTTCTTC. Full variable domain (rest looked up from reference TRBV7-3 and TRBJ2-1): GAGVSQTPSNKVTEKGKYVELRCDPISGHTALYWYRQSLGQGPEFLIYFQGTGAADDSGLPNDRFFAVRPEGSVSTLKIQRTERGDSAVYLCASSLMAGPTTGGEQFFGPGTRLTVL.

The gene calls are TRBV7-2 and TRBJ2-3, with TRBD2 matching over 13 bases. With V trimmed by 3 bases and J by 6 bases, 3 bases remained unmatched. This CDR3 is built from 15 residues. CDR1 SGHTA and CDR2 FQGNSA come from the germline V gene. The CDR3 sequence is CASSFTSGRADTQYF. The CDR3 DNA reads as TGTGCCAGCAGCTTTACTAGCGGGAGGGCGGATACGCAGTATTTT.

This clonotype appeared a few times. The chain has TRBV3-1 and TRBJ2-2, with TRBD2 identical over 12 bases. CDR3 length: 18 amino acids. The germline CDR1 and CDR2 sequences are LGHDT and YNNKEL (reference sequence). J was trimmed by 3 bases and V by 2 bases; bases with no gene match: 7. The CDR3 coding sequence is TGTGCCAGCAGCCAACGGCCGGGACTAGCGGGTTACACCGGGGAGCTGTTTTTT. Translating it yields CASSQRPGLAGYTGELFF.

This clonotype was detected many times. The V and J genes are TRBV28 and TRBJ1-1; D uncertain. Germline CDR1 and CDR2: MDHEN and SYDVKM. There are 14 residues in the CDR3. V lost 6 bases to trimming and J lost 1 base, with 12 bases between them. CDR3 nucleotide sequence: TGTGCCAGCAGGAATAGCCTGGCGAACACTGAAGCTTTCTTT. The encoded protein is CASRNSLANTEAFF. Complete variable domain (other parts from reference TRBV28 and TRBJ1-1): DVKVTQSSRYLVKRTGEKVFLECVQDMDHENMFWYRQDPGLGLRLIYFSYDVKMKEKGDIPEGYSVSREKKERFSLILESASTNQTSMYLCASRNSLANTEAFFGQGTRLTVV.

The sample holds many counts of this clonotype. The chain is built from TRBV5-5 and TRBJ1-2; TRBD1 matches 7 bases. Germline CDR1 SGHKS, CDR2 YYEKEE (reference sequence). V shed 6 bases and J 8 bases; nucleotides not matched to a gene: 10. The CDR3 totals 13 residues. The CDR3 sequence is CASTGDSHSGYTF. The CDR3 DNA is TGTGCCAGCACCGGGGACAGTCATTCGGGCTACACCTTC. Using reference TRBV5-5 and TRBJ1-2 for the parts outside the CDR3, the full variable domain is DAGVTQSPTHLIKTRGQQVTLRCSPISGHKSVSWYQQVLGQGPQFIFQYYEKEERGRGNFPDRFSARQFPNYSSELNVNALLLGDSALYLCASTGDSHSGYTFGSGTRLTVV.

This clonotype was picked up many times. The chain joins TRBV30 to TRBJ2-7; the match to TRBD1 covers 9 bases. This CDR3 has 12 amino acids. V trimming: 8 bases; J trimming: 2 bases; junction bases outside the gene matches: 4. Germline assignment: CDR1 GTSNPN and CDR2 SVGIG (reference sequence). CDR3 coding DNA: TGTGCCGGACAGGGGAGGACCTACGAGCAGTACTTC. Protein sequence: CAGQGRTYEQYF.

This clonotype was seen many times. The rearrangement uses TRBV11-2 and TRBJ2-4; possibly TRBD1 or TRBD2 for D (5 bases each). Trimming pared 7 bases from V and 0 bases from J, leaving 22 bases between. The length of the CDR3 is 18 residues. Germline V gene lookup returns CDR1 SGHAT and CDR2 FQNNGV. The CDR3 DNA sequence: TGTGCCAGCAAGAGGGGTATGAGCAGGAGCCTAGCCAAAAACATTCAGTACTTC. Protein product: CASKRGMSRSLAKNIQYF. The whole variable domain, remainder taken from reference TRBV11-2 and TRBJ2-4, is EAGVAQSPRYKIIEKRQSVAFWCNPISGHATLYWYQQILGQGPKLLIQFQNNGVVDDSQLPKDRFSAERLKGVDSTLKIQPAKLEDSAVYLCASKRGMSRSLAKNIQYFGAGTRLSVL.

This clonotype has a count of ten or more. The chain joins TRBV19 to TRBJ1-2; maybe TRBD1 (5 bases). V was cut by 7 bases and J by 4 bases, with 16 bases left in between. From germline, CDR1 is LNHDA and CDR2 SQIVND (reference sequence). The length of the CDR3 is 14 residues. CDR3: CASITPGPFYGYTF. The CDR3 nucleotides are TGTGCCAGTATTACACCGGGACCCTTCTATGGCTACACCTTC.

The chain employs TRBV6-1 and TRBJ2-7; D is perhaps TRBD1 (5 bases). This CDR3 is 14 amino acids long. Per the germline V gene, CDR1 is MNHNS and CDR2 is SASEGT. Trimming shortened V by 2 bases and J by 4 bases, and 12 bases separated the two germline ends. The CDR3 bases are TGTGCCAGCAGTGAAACGACAGTTCAGTACGAGCAGTACGTC. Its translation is CASSETTVQYEQYV.

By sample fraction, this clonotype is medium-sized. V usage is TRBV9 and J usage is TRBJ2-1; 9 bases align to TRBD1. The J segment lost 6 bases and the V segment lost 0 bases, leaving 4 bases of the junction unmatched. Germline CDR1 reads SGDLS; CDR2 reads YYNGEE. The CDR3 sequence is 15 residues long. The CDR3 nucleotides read TGTGCCAGCAGCGTAGGGGGACAGGGTTTCAATGAGCAGTTCTTC. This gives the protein CASSVGGQGFNEQFF.

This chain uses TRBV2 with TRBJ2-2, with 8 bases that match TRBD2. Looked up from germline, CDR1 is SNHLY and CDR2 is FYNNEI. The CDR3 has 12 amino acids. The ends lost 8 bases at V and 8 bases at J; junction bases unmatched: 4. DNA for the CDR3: TGTGCCAGCGCAGAGCGGGGGGGGGAGCTGTTTTTT. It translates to CASAERGGELFF. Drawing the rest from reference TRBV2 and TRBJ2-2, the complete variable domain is EPEVTQTPSHQVTQMGQEVILRCVPISNHLYFYWYRQILGQKVEFLVSFYNNEISEKSEIFDDQFSVERPDGSNFTLKIRSTKLEDSAMYFCASAERGGELFFGEGSRLTVL.

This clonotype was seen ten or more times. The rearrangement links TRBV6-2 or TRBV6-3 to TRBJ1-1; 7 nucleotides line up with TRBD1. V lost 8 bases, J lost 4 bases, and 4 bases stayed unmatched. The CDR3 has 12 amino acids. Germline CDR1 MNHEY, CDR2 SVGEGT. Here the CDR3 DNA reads TGTGCCAGCGGGGACAGACTCACTGAAGCTTTCTTT. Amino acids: CASGDRLTEAFF.

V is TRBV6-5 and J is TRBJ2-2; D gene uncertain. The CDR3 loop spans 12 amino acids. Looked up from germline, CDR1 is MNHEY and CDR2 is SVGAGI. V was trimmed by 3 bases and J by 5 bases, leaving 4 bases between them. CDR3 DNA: TGTGCCAGCAGTTATCTGACCGGGGAGCTGTTTTTT. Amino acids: CASSYLTGELFF.

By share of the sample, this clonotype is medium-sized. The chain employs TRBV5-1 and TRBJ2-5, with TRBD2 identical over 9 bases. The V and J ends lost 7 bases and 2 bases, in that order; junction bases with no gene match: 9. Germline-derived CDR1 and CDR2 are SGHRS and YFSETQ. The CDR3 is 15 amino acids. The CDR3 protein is CASSLRREGQETQYF. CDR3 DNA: TGCGCCAGCTCCCTTAGGCGGGAGGGACAAGAGACCCAGTACTTC.

The chain's CDR3 is CASSLPGDGANVLTF. As DNA, the CDR3 is TGTGCCAGCAGCTTGCCTGGCGATGGGGCCAACGTCCTGACTTTC. The chain carries TRBV5-4 and TRBJ2-6; D remains ambiguous. V gave up 1 base and J gave up 3 bases, with 8 bases separating them. The CDR3 runs 15 residues. CDR1 SGHNT and CDR2 YYREEE come from the germline V gene (reference sequence).

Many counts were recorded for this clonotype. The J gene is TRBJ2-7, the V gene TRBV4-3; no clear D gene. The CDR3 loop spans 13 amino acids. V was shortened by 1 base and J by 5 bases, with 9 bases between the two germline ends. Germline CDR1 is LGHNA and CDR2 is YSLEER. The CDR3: CASSQAQDHEQYF. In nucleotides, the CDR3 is TGCGCCAGCAGCCAAGCGCAGGACCACGAGCAGTACTTC.

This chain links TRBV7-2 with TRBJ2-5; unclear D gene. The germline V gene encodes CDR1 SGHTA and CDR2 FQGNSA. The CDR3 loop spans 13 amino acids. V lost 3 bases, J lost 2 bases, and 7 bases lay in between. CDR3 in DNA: TGTGCCAGCAGCTTCAGCATACAAGAGACCCAGTACTTC. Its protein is CASSFSIQETQYF.

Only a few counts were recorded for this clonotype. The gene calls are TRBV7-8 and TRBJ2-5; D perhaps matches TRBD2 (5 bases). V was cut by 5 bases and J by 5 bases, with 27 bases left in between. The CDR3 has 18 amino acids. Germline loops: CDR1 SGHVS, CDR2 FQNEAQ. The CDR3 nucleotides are TGTGCCAGCAGCCTCCTTCCCTCTAGCCCCACCCGTGAGGAGACCCAGTACTTC. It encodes CASSLLPSSPTREETQYF. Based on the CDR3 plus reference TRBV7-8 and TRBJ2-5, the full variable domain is GAGVSQSPRYKVAKRGQDVALRCDPISGHVSLFWYQQALGQGPEFLTYFQNEAQLDKSGLPSDRFFAERPEGSVSTLKIQRTQQEDSAVYLCASSLLPSSPTREETQYFGPGTRLLVL.

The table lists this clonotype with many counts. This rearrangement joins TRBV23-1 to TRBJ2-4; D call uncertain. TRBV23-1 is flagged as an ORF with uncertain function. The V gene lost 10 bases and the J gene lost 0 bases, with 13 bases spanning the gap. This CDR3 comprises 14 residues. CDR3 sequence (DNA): TGCGCCAAGGCCCCCGAAGTAGCCAAAAACATTCAGTACTTC. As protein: CAKAPEVAKNIQYF.

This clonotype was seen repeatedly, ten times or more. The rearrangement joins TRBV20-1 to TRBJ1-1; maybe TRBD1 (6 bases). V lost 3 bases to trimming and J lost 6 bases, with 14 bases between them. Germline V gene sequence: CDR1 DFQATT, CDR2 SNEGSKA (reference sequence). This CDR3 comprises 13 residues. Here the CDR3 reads CSASWGRGAEAFF. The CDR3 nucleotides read TGCAGTGCTAGCTGGGGGCGCGGGGCTGAAGCTTTCTTT.

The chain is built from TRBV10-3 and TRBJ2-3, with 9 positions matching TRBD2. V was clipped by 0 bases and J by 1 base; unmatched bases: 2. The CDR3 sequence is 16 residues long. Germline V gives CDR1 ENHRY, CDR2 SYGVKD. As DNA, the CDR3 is TGTGCCATCAGTGAGTCAGTAGCGGGAGGCACAGATACGCAGTATTTT. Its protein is CAISESVAGGTDTQYF.

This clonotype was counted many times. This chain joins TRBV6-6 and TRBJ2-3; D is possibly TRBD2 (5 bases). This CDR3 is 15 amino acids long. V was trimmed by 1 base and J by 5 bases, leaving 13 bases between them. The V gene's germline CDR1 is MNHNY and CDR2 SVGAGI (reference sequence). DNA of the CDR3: TGTGCCAGCAGTTACTTGGGAGTGGTTGGAGATACGCAGTATTTT. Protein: CASSYLGVVGDTQYF.

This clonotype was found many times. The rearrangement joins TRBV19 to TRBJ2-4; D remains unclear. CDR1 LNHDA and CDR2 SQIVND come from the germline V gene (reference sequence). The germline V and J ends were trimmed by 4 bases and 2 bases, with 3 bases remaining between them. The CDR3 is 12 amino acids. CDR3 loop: CASSKSKNIQYF. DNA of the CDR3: TGTGCCAGTAGTAAGTCCAAAAACATTCAGTACTTC.

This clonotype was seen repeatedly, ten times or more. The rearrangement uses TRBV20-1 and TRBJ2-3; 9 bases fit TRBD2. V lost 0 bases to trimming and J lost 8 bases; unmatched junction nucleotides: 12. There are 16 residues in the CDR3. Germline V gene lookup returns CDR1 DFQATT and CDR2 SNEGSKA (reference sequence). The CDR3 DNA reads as TGCAGTGCTAGAGAGCAATTCTCTAGCGGGATTCGTACGCAGTATTTT. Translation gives CSAREQFSSGIRTQYF.